The next 21 T cell receptor beta chains were all read from a single sample in a study of cytomegalovirus exposure and HLA in healthy donors. Method: immunoSEQ multiplex PCR; TCRdb's copy keeps in-frame clones and lacks some. The sample carries about 75,000 clones, around four fifths recorded once. Sequencing was performed on PBMCs. The receptor source for this set is a man aged 30 to 39 in good health and CMV-seronegative.

The CDR3 DNA reads TGTGCCAGCATCGCGGGGGCTAGCACAGATACGCAGTATTTT. Amino acid sequence: CASIAGASTDTQYF. The V call is TRBV2, the J call TRBJ2-3, with D possibly TRBD2 on 7 matching bases. In germline, CDR1 is SNHLY, CDR2 FYNNEI. The V end was cut by 7 bases, the J end by 0 bases, with 11 bases between. The CDR3 is 14 residues long.

This sequence joins TRBV28 and TRBJ2-1; TRBD2 matches 8 bases. The CDR3 sequence is 14 residues long. The germline V gene encodes CDR1 MDHEN and CDR2 SYDVKM. Losses at the gene ends were 8 bases for V and 2 bases for J; bases not matched to a gene: 5. Here the CDR3 DNA reads TGTGCCAGCGGGTCCGGGGGGGCCTACAATGAGCAGTTCTTC. Protein sequence: CASGSGGAYNEQFF.

The rearrangement uses TRBV9 and TRBJ2-1; no clear D. Deletions cut 7 bases from V and 2 bases from J, with 10 bases between. CDR3 length equals 13 residues. Germline CDR1 SGDLS, CDR2 YYNGEE. CDR3 sequence: CASGSGAYNEQFF. In nucleotides, the CDR3 is TGTGCCAGCGGGTCGGGTGCCTACAATGAGCAGTTCTTC.

The chain links TRBV11-1 to TRBJ1-2, with D uncertain. The CDR3 is made up of 14 amino acids. Trimming pared 2 bases from V and 0 bases from J, leaving 7 bases between. CDR1 and CDR2 from the germline V gene are SGHAT and FQDESV (reference sequence). CDR3 in amino acids: CASSLSAANYGYTF. The CDR3, as DNA: TGTGCCAGCAGCTTAAGTGCGGCTAACTATGGCTACACCTTC.

V gene TRBV27 combines with J gene TRBJ1-1; D unclear. The CDR3 is 14 residues long. CDR1 and CDR2 (germline): MNHEY, SMNVEV (reference sequence). Deletions cut 8 bases from V and 4 bases from J, with 17 bases between. CDR3 in DNA: TGTGCCAGCCAGCTCCGGGGAGGTGGCACTGAAGCTTTCTTT. Protein sequence: CASQLRGGGTEAFF.

V gene TRBV5-4 combines with J gene TRBJ1-1, with 7 nucleotides matching TRBD1. Germline values: CDR1 SGHNT, CDR2 YYREEE (reference sequence). This CDR3 has 14 residues. V was clipped by 3 bases and J by 4 bases; unmatched bases: 6. CDR3 coding DNA: TGTGCCAGCAGCTCACAAGGGACAGCCACTGAAGCTTTCTTT. The encoded protein is CASSSQGTATEAFF.

The V and J genes are TRBV28 and TRBJ2-7, with TRBD2 identical over 10 bases. The CDR3 is 20 residues long. Germline CDR1 is MDHEN and CDR2 is SYDVKM. Trimming cost V 4 bases and J 3 bases; bases outside gene matches: 21. The CDR3 DNA reads as TGTGCCAGCAGTTCGCCTTGGGAGGAGCGGGGGGGCCGGTTCAACTACGAGCAGTACTTC. Protein sequence: CASSSPWEERGGRFNYEQYF.

The J gene is TRBJ1-3, the V gene TRBV7-9, with 7 bases that match TRBD1. Germline V gene data show CDR1 as SEHNR and CDR2 as FQNEAQ (reference sequence). The CDR3 is 15 amino acids. After removal of 5 bases from V and 7 bases from J, the junction contained 11 bases not matched to a gene. The CDR3 nucleotides read TGTGCCAGCAGCCCCCGGGACAGCCAAAGGAACACCATATATTTT. It encodes CASSPRDSQRNTIYF.

This clone was counted a few times. This chain uses TRBV7-9 with TRBJ2-7, with 13 bases fitting TRBD2. V lost 5 bases, J lost 3 bases, and 4 bases stayed unmatched. CDR3 length: 15 residues. Germline V gives CDR1 SEHNR, CDR2 FQNEAQ (reference sequence). CDR3 nucleotides: TGTGCCAGCAGCGAGGGGACTAGCGGGATCTACGAGCAGTACGTC. Translating gives CASSEGTSGIYEQYV.

This clone was seen a few times. Its ends do not fully match the called genes, so a read error is possible. The J gene is TRBJ1-5, the V gene TRBV7-9; possibly TRBD1 for D (5 bases). The CDR3 runs to 17 residues. Germline V gives CDR1 SEHNR, CDR2 FQNEAQ (reference sequence). DNA of the CDR3: TGTGCCAGCAGCCTAGCGTGGGGGGTCGATAGCAATCAGCCCCAGCATTTT. Protein: CASSLAWGVDSNQPQHF.

The CDR3 coding sequence is TGCGCCAGTAGCAGAGCCCAAGAGACCCAGTACTTC. Its translation is CASSRAQETQYF. This chain joins TRBV5-1 and TRBJ2-5; D remains unclear. This CDR3 has 12 amino acids. The germline V and J ends were trimmed by 8 bases and 1 base, with 9 bases remaining between them. The germline CDR1 and CDR2 sequences are SGHRS and YFSETQ.

This chain uses TRBV18 with TRBJ2-1, with 9 nucleotides matching TRBD1. This CDR3 region has 16 residues. Losses at the gene ends were 6 bases for V and 6 bases for J; bases not matched to a gene: 12. CDR1 KGHSH and CDR2 LQKENI come from the germline V gene. CDR3 loop: CASSYRPGQGFNEQFF. DNA for the CDR3: TGTGCCAGCTCGTATAGACCGGGACAGGGATTCAATGAGCAGTTCTTC.

V gene TRBV7-9 combines with J gene TRBJ2-7, with 8 bases matching TRBD1. The CDR3 contains 15 residues. The trim removed 5 bases at V and 2 bases at J, leaving 8 bases unmatched. The germline gives CDR1 SEHNR, CDR2 FQNEAQ (reference sequence). DNA for the CDR3: TGTGCCAGCAGCCTAATGTCGGGACAGGCCTACGAGCAGTACTTC. Translated, it gives CASSLMSGQAYEQYF.

The V call is TRBV25-1, the J call TRBJ1-1; TRBD1 might be the D (6 bases). This CDR3 is built from 15 residues. CDR1 is MGHDK, CDR2 SYGVNS, per germline. With 3 bases removed from V and 3 bases from J, the gap between germline ends came to 14 bases. CDR3 nucleotides: TGTGCCAGCAGTGATCTTGACAGGCAGTACACTGAAGCTTTCTTT. This codes for CASSDLDRQYTEAFF. The entire variable domain, with the rest obtained from reference TRBV25-1 and TRBJ1-1, is as follows: EADIYQTPRYLVIGTGKKITLECSQTMGHDKMYWYQQDPGMELHLIHYSYGVNSTEKGDLSSESTVSRIRTEHFPLTLESARPSHTSQYLCASSDLDRQYTEAFFGQGTRLTVV.

The chain has TRBV7-3 and TRBJ2-1; D is perhaps TRBD2 (6 bases). CDR1 is SGHTA and CDR2 is FQGTGA in the germline V gene. The CDR3 is 14 amino acids. Trimming pared 2 bases from V and 2 bases from J, leaving 7 bases between. This CDR3 reads CASSLGGTYNEQFF. Written as DNA, the CDR3 is TGTGCCAGCAGCTTAGGAGGGACCTACAATGAGCAGTTCTTC.

CDR3 coding DNA: TGTGCCAGCAGTCCCTGGCGCGGTTTGGCTGGCTACACCTTC. Translation: CASSPWRGLAGYTF. The chain has TRBV27 and TRBJ1-2; D ambiguous. The germline V gene has CDR1 MNHEY and CDR2 SMNVEV (reference sequence). The V end was cut by 5 bases, the J end by 7 bases, with 17 bases between. There are 14 residues in the CDR3.

J is TRBJ2-1 and V is TRBV7-2; 11 bases align to TRBD2. CDR1 SGHTA and CDR2 FQGNSA come from the germline V gene. The V and J ends lost 7 bases and 8 bases, in that order; junction bases with no gene match: 7. The CDR3 is 14 amino acids. The CDR3 DNA follows: TGTGCCAGCAAACTAGCGGGAGCGGGGTATGAGCAGTTCTTC. This encodes CASKLAGAGYEQFF.

In this sample, this clone turned up a few times. The genes are TRBV18 and TRBJ2-2; D may be TRBD2 (5 bases). V was pared by 8 bases and J by 7 bases, with 5 bases between. The CDR3 has 10 amino acids. CDR1 and CDR2 from the germline V gene are KGHSH and LQKENI. The CDR3 loop reads CASEGGELFF. The DNA of the CDR3 is TGTGCCAGCGAGGGCGGGGAGCTGTTTTTT.

This clone was found a few times. The J gene is TRBJ2-5, the V gene TRBV7-3; D is ambiguous. Trimming left V 4 bases short and J 6 bases short, with 15 bases between. Germline V gene sequence: CDR1 SGHTA, CDR2 FQGTGA. This CDR3 spans 14 amino acids. The CDR3, as DNA: TGTGCCAGCAGCTCCGGATTAGCCAAGAAGACCCAGTACTTC. This encodes CASSSGLAKKTQYF.

The rearrangement links TRBV30 to TRBJ1-2; D unclear. The CDR3 has 11 amino acids. Trimming stripped 5 bases from V and 7 bases from J, with 11 bases between. Germline CDR1 reads GTSNPN; CDR2 reads SVGIG (reference sequence). The CDR3 nucleotides are TGTGCCTGGGCCGGGTTGGGTGGCTACACCTTC. Residues: CAWAGLGGYTF.

The V and J genes are TRBV5-6 and TRBJ2-7, with 7 bases matching TRBD1. V shed 4 bases and J 4 bases; nucleotides not matched to a gene: 11. The CDR3 loop spans 15 amino acids. Germline V gives CDR1 SGHDT, CDR2 YYEEEE. The CDR3 is CASSRPGTANYEQYV. CDR3 sequence (DNA): TGTGCCAGCAGCCGTCCAGGGACAGCCAATTACGAGCAGTACGTC.